This T cell receptor (beta chain) was recorded in a study of vaccination and CD4 T cells after COVID-19. Background on the study: Overlapping peptides of the spike proteins of SARS-CoV-2, HCoV-NL63, HCoV-OC43 and HCoV-229E were used for cell stimulation.

Treatment denoted: approximately 10-day PBMC culture with coronavirus spike peptide pools or control peptides (ViraFEST assay). Per germline, CDR1 SGDLS and CDR2 YYNGEE. Deletions cut 0 bases from V and 6 bases from J, with 10 bases between. CDR3 length equals 15 residues. With the Oncomine TCR Beta short-read assay, DNA from cultured CD4+ T cells was sequenced. TCRdb reprocessed the PCR reads with MiXCR, giving one entry per CDR3 protein. The sample holds more than 15,000 distinct CDR3 sequences; around 50% are singletons and the top ten take more than 6.5%. Remarks on this clonotype: What it binds is not known.

This sequence joins TRBV9 and TRBJ1-6, with D possibly TRBD1 on 6 matching bases. This clonotype was obtained from a human donor who had recovered from COVID-19. The sequenced material came from CD4+ T cells from blood, cultured in vitro. CDR3 in DNA: TGTGCCAGCAGCGTAGAGGTAGGGGGTAATTCACCCCTCCACTTT. This codes for CASSVEVGGNSPLHF. Looking up the rest from reference TRBV9 and TRBJ1-6 gives the full variable domain: DSGVTQTPKHLITATGQRVTLRCSPRSGDLSVYWYQQSLDQGLQFLIQYYNGEERAKGNILERFSAQQFPDLHSELNLSSLELGDSALYFCASSVEVGGNSPLHFGNGTRLTVT.